Given below is one T cell receptor (beta chain) in context. Antigen unknown. The entry originates in a study of T cells in Graves' hyperthyroidism and ophthalmopathy. Regions amplified from RNA transcripts were the TCR beta CDR3 regions. With the HTBI primer set, the TCR CDR3 went through a first round of RT-PCR. TCRdb ran MiXCR on the multiplex PCR reads and lists one entry per CDR3 protein. Of approximately 870,000 distinct CDR3 sequences in the sample, roughly 40% were seen once. Out of roughly 9.1 ml of fresh peripheral blood came the PBMCs. Study results and limitations: Through a model of 13 V-J features, ophthalmopathy was separated from stable hyperthyroidism. Model predictions of ophthalmopathy came a median about 6.3 months before onset. Most thyroid-expanded clonotypes above 0.001 were also found in blood.

The receptor was derived from a man aged 18-30 years with Graves' hyperthyroidism. Sequencing input: blood.

The CDR3 DNA reads TGTGCCAGCAGCTTGGAGGGGAGCCCCGAATACTTC. Protein product: CASSLEGSPEYF. J is TRBJ2-5 and V is TRBV5-4; D may be TRBD1 or TRBD2 (5 bases each). V lost 0 bases and J 14 bases, leaving 14 bases between the germline ends. Germline V gene data show CDR1 as SGHNT and CDR2 as YYREEE (reference sequence). The CDR3 extends over 12 amino acids.